The TCR beta chain described here comes from a study of blood T cell repertoires in COVID-19. The repertoire was sequenced with immunoSEQ multiplex PCR; TCRdb's copy has only in-frame clones and lacks some. The sample shows 250,000 to 300,000 clones, more than 75% of them seen only once. The V end lost 4 bases, the J end lost 1 base, and 11 bases lay between the germline ends. The CDR3 length is 15 residues. The germline gives CDR1 MDHEN, CDR2 SYDVKM. The rearrangement uses TRBV28 and TRBJ1-5, with D perhaps TRBD1 (6 bases). This TCR was recovered from a man younger than 30 who had recovered from COVID-19. Sequenced input: PBMCs or T cells enriched from blood (not recorded which). The CDR3 loop reads CASSSGTKSNQPQHF. The CDR3 DNA follows: TGTGCCAGCAGTTCCGGGACAAAGAGCAATCAGCCCCAGCATTTT.